The 4 T cell receptor beta chains given below trace back to one sample, sequenced in a study of OX40 agonist ivuxolimab in advanced cancers. Measured with immunoSEQ multiplex PCR; TCRdb has only the in-frame clones, and not every one. The data contain 44,000 or so clones, 88% of them seen just once; the ten biggest clones take up approximately 3.5%. Here the sequenced sample was CD4+ or CD8+ T cells sorted from blood, taken in a trial of the OX40 agonist ivuxolimab. The receptor source for this set is an adult with an advanced solid tumor such as melanoma, head and neck, liver or kidney cancer.

This chain connects TRBV6-1 to TRBJ2-5, with TRBD1 matching over 10 bases. Germline trimming cut 3 bases from V and 5 bases from J; bases unmatched to any gene: 9. The CDR3 totals 16 residues. Germline values: CDR1 MNHNS, CDR2 SASEGT. CDR3 nucleotides: TGTGCCAGCAGTGACACACCCGGGACAGGGGAGGAGACCCAGTACTTC. It codes for CASSDTPGTGEETQYF.

The V call is TRBV19, the J call TRBJ1-4, with TRBD1 as a possible D gene (5 bases). The CDR3 length is 14 residues. Germline V CDR1 and CDR2: LNHDA, SQIVND (reference sequence). Trimming took off 7 bases at V and 1 base at J, with 10 bases between the two ends. The CDR3 nucleotides are TGTGCCAGTAATCAAAGGGGAACTAATGAAAAACTGTTTTTT. This sequence encodes CASNQRGTNEKLFF.

V and J are TRBV7-9 and TRBJ2-3; D is undetermined. This CDR3 spans 12 amino acids. CDR1 is SEHNR and CDR2 is FQNEAQ in the germline V gene (reference sequence). The V gene lost 5 bases and the J gene lost 6 bases, with 9 bases spanning the gap. The CDR3: CASSPRADTQYF. CDR3 DNA sequence: TGTGCCAGCAGCCCCCGGGCTGATACGCAGTATTTT.

The V gene is TRBV27, the J gene TRBJ1-1, with D maybe TRBD1 (6 bases). CDR1 and CDR2 from the germline V gene are MNHEY and SMNVEV (reference sequence). V was trimmed by 2 bases and J by 2 bases, leaving 9 bases between them. The CDR3 runs 14 residues. In nucleotides, the CDR3 is TGTGCCAGCAGTTTAAACAGGGCCAACACTGAAGCTTTCTTT. Its protein is CASSLNRANTEAFF.